This TCR beta chain derives from a study of T-cell reconstitution after alpha-beta-depleted transplantation in children. For this clonotype: Antigen: not known.

Researchers prepared the TCRbeta library using unique molecular identifiers, the study reports. Via MiXCR, TCRdb re-called the PCR reads, giving one row per CDR3 protein. This sample has about 590,000 distinct CDR3 sequences, with roughly 13% found just once. Study-level points and caveats: The study traced high day-60 TCRbeta diversity in some patients to surviving recipient T cells and thymic progenitors. At one year after transplant, newly produced T cells mostly accounted for T-cell counts and diversity. Several hundred expanded graft clones reportedly gave rise to the alpha-beta T cells present about two months after transplant.

Germline CDR1 MDHEN, CDR2 SYDVKM. The CDR3 runs to 15 residues. Trimming shortened V by 8 bases and J by 5 bases, and 22 bases separated the two germline ends. This clonotype was obtained from a male patient younger than 18 who had a stem cell transplant for acute myeloid leukemia, so the T cells may come from the graft donor. Sequencing was performed on PBMCs, mostly from graft donor cells, taken 360 days after TCRalphabeta/CD19-depleted stem cell transplant. The chain is built from TRBV28 and TRBJ2-7; maybe TRBD2 (5 bases). CDR3 DNA sequence: TGTGCCAGCTCCCTCTATCTCGGGATTATCCACGAGCAGTACTTC. This translates into CASSLYLGIIHEQYF.